This TCR beta chain was retrieved from a study of regulatory T cells in long-lasting Graves disease. Study-wide background: Graves' patients (newly diagnosed) had been on antithyroid drugs under 3 months.

Germline lookup yields CDR1 MNHEY and CDR2 SMNVEV (reference sequence). V dropped 7 bases and J dropped 7 bases, with 15 bases sitting between them. This CDR3 has 13 amino acids. This clonotype was observed many times. Its matching antigen is unknown. Study observations and caveats: Fewer public clonotypes were shared by new patients (around 960) than by persistent patients (roughly 2,600). Persistent disease was associated with favored TRBV28 usage and with favored use of TRBJ1-2 and TRBJ2-5.

Time point indicated: newly diagnosed GD, antithyroid drugs for less than 3 months. PBMC-derived RNA was used for the TCR library. One endocrinology department in Xi'an, China, was where patients came from. According to the study, TCR beta libraries were built with iRepertoire HTBI primers and CDR3-region Arm-PCR. From the multiplex PCR reads, TCRdb called clonotypes with MiXCR, one entry per CDR3 protein. In the table there are about 320,000 distinct CDR3 sequences, 15% to 20% of which are singletons. The chain couples TRBV27 to TRBJ2-3; tentative D call: TRBD2 (5 bases). The origin of this receptor is a female donor with Graves disease. The starting material was peripheral blood mononuclear cells (PBMCs), obtained at new diagnosis, from a patient treated with antithyroid drugs. The CDR3 sequence: CASNGRGLNTQYF. Here the CDR3 DNA reads TGTGCCAGCAATGGACGGGGATTAAATACGCAGTATTTT.